Listed here is a single T cell receptor (beta chain). This sample is part of a study of blood T cell repertoires in COVID-19. In germline, CDR1 is GTSNPN, CDR2 SVGIG (reference sequence). The CDR3 consists of 12 residues. V lost 5 bases and J lost 2, with 7 bases in between. Some clones are missing from TCRdb's copy, which holds only in-frame ones; the method was immunoSEQ multiplex PCR. The sample has 300,000 to 450,000 clones, roughly nine tenths seen once; the top ten hold roughly 1%. The TCR was taken from a woman in her thirties who had recovered from COVID-19. Material: PBMCs or T cells enriched from blood (not recorded which). V is TRBV30 and J is TRBJ2-1, with unresolved D. DNA of the CDR3: TGTGCCTGGGGTAGAGCCTACAATGAGCAGTTCTTC. Amino acid sequence: CAWGRAYNEQFF.